The 32 T cell receptor beta chains reported below all come from one sample, sequenced in a study of T cells in Graves' hyperthyroidism and ophthalmopathy. Amplified TCR beta CDR3 regions derived from RNA transcripts. HTBI primers were the set used in a first-round RT-PCR of the TCR CDR3. Each CDR3 protein is one row after TCRdb ran MiXCR on the multiplex PCR reads. The sample contains roughly 530,000 distinct CDR3 sequences, 17% of which appear only once. Sequencing was done on a sample of blood. Every receptor here comes from a young woman with Graves' ophthalmopathy.

Only a few counts were recorded for this clonotype. This may come from a read error, since a much larger clone is one base off. The CDR3 loop is CASSFTGDNERFF. In DNA form, the CDR3 reads TGTGCCAGCAGTTTCACGGGTGACAATGAGCGGTTCTTC. This chain links TRBV28 with TRBJ2-1, with unresolved D. The CDR3 is 13 amino acids. Germline-derived CDR1 and CDR2 are MDHEN and SYDVKM.

This clonotype was counted ten times or more. The rearrangement uses TRBV11-2 and TRBJ2-1; 7 bases map to TRBD1. Germline assignment: CDR1 SGHAT and CDR2 FQNNGV. V shed 5 bases, J shed 4 bases, and the junction held 8 bases outside the gene matches. The length of the CDR3 is 15 residues. CDR3: CASSRRDSIYNEQFF. DNA for the CDR3: TGTGCCAGCAGCCGCAGGGACAGTATTTACAATGAGCAGTTCTTC.

Many counts were recorded for this clonotype. This chain connects TRBV20-1 to TRBJ2-7; 11 positions match TRBD1. V was pared by 6 bases and J by 4 bases, with 8 bases of the junction left unmatched. This CDR3 has 14 amino acids. Germline V gives CDR1 DFQATT, CDR2 SNEGSKA (reference sequence). This chain's CDR3 is CSARRDRGTYEQYF. In DNA, the CDR3 is TGCAGTGCCAGAAGGGACAGGGGGACTTACGAGCAGTACTTC.

This clonotype was detected a few times. The rearrangement uses TRBV4-1 and TRBJ2-1, with TRBD1 matching 9 bases. The CDR3 sequence is 15 residues long. After removal of 4 bases from V and 9 bases from J, the junction contained 10 bases not matched to a gene. Germline CDR1 MGHRA, CDR2 YSYEKL. The CDR3 spells CASSPNAQGAGEQFF. In nucleotides, the CDR3 is TGCGCCAGCAGCCCCAACGCACAGGGGGCCGGTGAGCAGTTCTTC.

Points on this clonotype: The CDR3 carries no conserved terminal phenylalanine or tryptophan, so it likely arises from a read error. The rearrangement uses TRBV14 and TRBJ2-7; TRBD1 is a possible D gene (5 bases). Trimming stripped 3 bases from V and 5 bases from J, with 14 bases between. The CDR3 length is 14 residues. CDR1 and CDR2 (germline): SGHDN, FVKESK. Here the CDR3 reads CASSQAGRLNEQYL. CDR3 DNA sequence: TGTGCCAGCAGCCAGGCAGGGCGCCTAAACGAGCAGTACCTC.

There are many counts of this clonotype. The chain employs TRBV28 and TRBJ2-2, with 7 bases that match TRBD1. The V gene's germline CDR1 is MDHEN and CDR2 SYDVKM. The CDR3 consists of 18 residues. Unmatched junction bases numbered 14, after V lost 6 bases and J lost 1 base. This CDR3 reads CASSKLPDRAVNTGELFF. The DNA for the CDR3 is TGTGCCAGCAGCAAGTTACCCGACAGGGCAGTGAACACCGGGGAGCTGTTTTTT.

This clonotype has more than one count but fewer than ten. This chain joins TRBV7-9 and TRBJ1-1; no clear D gene. V was trimmed by 4 bases and J by 11 bases, leaving 17 bases between them. CDR1 is SEHNR and CDR2 is FQNEAQ in the germline V gene (reference sequence). The CDR3 runs 13 residues. Here the CDR3 reads CASSSTIAEEAFF. The CDR3 bases are TGTGCCAGCAGCTCAACTATCGCGGAGGAGGCTTTCTTT.

This clonotype was counted many times. The chain carries TRBV18 and TRBJ1-1; weak D call: TRBD1 (5 bases). Trimming took 8 bases from V and 1 from J, leaving 8 bases between them. The CDR3 extends over 12 amino acids. Germline-derived CDR1 and CDR2 are KGHSH and LQKENI. The CDR3 loop is CASSTGNTEAFF. Here the CDR3 DNA reads TGTGCCAGCAGTACAGGGAACACTGAAGCTTTCTTT.

The rearrangement joins TRBV25-1 to TRBJ2-1, with 12 positions matching TRBD1. The CDR3 runs 23 residues. J gave up 1 base and V 4 bases, and 23 bases lay outside the gene matches. Germline loops: CDR1 MGHDK, CDR2 SYGVNS. CDR3 loop: CASSGPGQGAMTSGRLSYNEQFF. Here the CDR3 DNA reads TGTGCCAGCAGTGGGCCGGGACAGGGGGCGATGACTAGCGGGCGACTTTCCTACAATGAGCAGTTCTTC.

In this sample, this clonotype turned up many times. The CDR3 here is CASSDNRGLPNEQFF. The DNA of the CDR3 is TGTGCCAGCAGCGATAACAGGGGGCTCCCCAATGAGCAGTTCTTC. The chain recombines TRBV11-3 with TRBJ2-1; TRBD1 matches 9 bases. CDR3 length equals 15 residues. V gave up 5 bases and J gave up 6 bases; unmatched junction bases: 8. Germline CDR1 reads SGHNT; CDR2 reads YENEEA.

This clonotype was counted ten times or more. The chain combines TRBV9 with TRBJ2-1; D is unclear. Per the germline V gene, CDR1 is SGDLS and CDR2 is YYNGEE. This CDR3 region has 12 residues. V gave up 4 bases and J gave up 5 bases, with 7 bases separating them. CDR3 coding DNA: TGTGCCAGCAGCCCCAATAACAATGAGCAGTTCTTC. Residues: CASSPNNNEQFF.

At least ten counts were recorded for this clonotype. V and J are TRBV7-2 and TRBJ2-7; TRBD1 matches at 10 bases. This CDR3 contains 14 residues. CDR1 and CDR2 (germline): SGHTA, FQGNSA. V lost 2 bases and J lost 5; bases outside the gene matches: 3. The CDR3 here is CASSLLGQGDEQYF. In DNA, the CDR3 is TGTGCCAGCAGCTTACTAGGACAGGGGGACGAGCAGTACTTC.

This clonotype has ten or more counts. This chain uses TRBV6-2 or TRBV6-3 with TRBJ1-1, with D tentatively TRBD1 (6 bases). Between the trimmed V and J ends, which lost 7 bases and 6 bases, there was a span of 15 bases. This CDR3 has 13 amino acids. The germline V gene has CDR1 MNHEY and CDR2 SVGEGT. The CDR3 bases are TGTGCCAGCACCCTCCAGGGGACGGCTGAAGCTTTCTTT. Translated: CASTLQGTAEAFF.

Notes on this clonotype: This could be a read error, since a much larger clone is one nucleotide away. The chain is built from TRBV6-1 and TRBJ2-1; TRBD2 aligns across 10 bases. Germline CDR1 is MNHNS and CDR2 is SASEGT. Losses at the gene ends were 1 base for V and 6 bases for J; bases not matched to a gene: 9. The CDR3 loop spans 17 amino acids. The CDR3 reads CASSEGFWTSGINEQFF. The CDR3 DNA reads TGTGCCAGCAGTGAAGGGTTCTGGACTAGCGGAATCAATGAGCAGTTCTTC.

This clonotype has at least ten counts. V gene TRBV6-5 combines with J gene TRBJ1-2; D ambiguous. The V end was cut by 0 bases, the J end by 2 bases, with 16 bases between. Germline V gives CDR1 MNHEY, CDR2 SVGAGI. This CDR3 has 17 residues. The CDR3 DNA reads as TGTGCCAGCAGTTACTCGTATACGGCAGGCCTAAACTATGGCTACACCTTC. Protein: CASSYSYTAGLNYGYTF.

This clonotype was counted only a few times. The V and J genes are TRBV4-2 and TRBJ2-7, with TRBD2 identical over 12 bases. Germline CDR1 is LGHNA and CDR2 is YNFKEQ. This CDR3 has 18 amino acids. The ends lost 4 bases at V and 5 bases at J; junction bases unmatched: 15. CDR3 sequence reads: CASSRKLLAGGGEDEQYF. The CDR3 DNA follows: TGTGCCAGCAGCCGAAAACTCCTAGCGGGAGGGGGAGAGGACGAGCAGTACTTC.

The chain combines TRBV9 with TRBJ2-1; D is undetermined. CDR3 size: 14 residues. The V end was cut by 0 bases, the J end by 5 bases, with 9 bases between. Germline CDR1 SGDLS, CDR2 YYNGEE. The CDR3 bases are TGTGCCAGCAGCGTAGCAGGCGCCAACAATGAGCAGTTCTTC. Translated: CASSVAGANNEQFF.

V usage is TRBV20-1 and J usage is TRBJ2-1, with a tentative D call TRBD1 (6 bases). The germline V gene has CDR1 DFQATT and CDR2 SNEGSKA (reference sequence). The CDR3 loop spans 14 amino acids. V lost 3 bases and J 9 bases, leaving 18 bases between the germline ends. The CDR3 DNA follows: TGCAGTGCTAGGGGCCAAGGATCAGGGGTTGAGCAGTTCTTC. This codes for CSARGQGSGVEQFF.

Many counts were recorded for this clonotype. The chain uses TRBV29-1 and TRBJ1-5, with no clear D. V lost 6 bases and J lost 0, with 9 bases in between. The CDR3 spans 13 residues. The V gene's germline CDR1 is SQVTM and CDR2 ANQGSEA. The DNA of the CDR3 is TGCAGCGTCACCATAGATAGCAATCAGCCCCAGCATTTT. It codes for CSVTIDSNQPQHF.

This clonotype occurred many times. The chain is built from TRBV7-9 and TRBJ2-7; D may be TRBD2 (5 bases). The V gene lost 5 bases and the J gene lost 0 bases, with 8 bases spanning the gap. Per germline, CDR1 SEHNR and CDR2 FQNEAQ (reference sequence). The CDR3 is 13 amino acids. The CDR3 region is CASSARDSYEQYF. CDR3 nucleotides: TGTGCCAGCAGCGCCCGGGACTCCTACGAGCAGTACTTC.

Ten or more counts support this clonotype. The CDR3 protein is CASSFETVSYEQYF. CDR3 coding DNA: TGTGCCAGCAGTTTCGAGACAGTCTCCTACGAGCAGTACTTC. J is TRBJ2-7 and V is TRBV28, with D possibly being TRBD1 (5 bases). V was pared by 3 bases and J by 0 bases, with 9 bases between. Per the germline V gene, CDR1 is MDHEN and CDR2 is SYDVKM. This CDR3 has 14 residues.

Regarding this clonotype: This may arise from a read error, as a much more abundant clone is one base away. This chain links TRBV7-2 with TRBJ1-1; TRBD1 aligns across 11 bases. CDR1 SGHTA and CDR2 FQGNSA come from the germline V gene. The CDR3 is 14 amino acids. Losses at the gene ends were 5 bases for V and 6 bases for J; bases not matched to a gene: 5. The CDR3 spells CASSMDRGLAEAFF. As DNA, the CDR3 is TGTGCCAGCAGCATGGACAGGGGGCTCGCTGAAGCTTTCTTT.

This clonotype was recorded many times. The chain couples TRBV5-1 to TRBJ1-1, with D uncertain. The CDR3 runs to 13 residues. Deletions cut 4 bases from V and 6 bases from J, with 13 bases between. CDR1 is SGHRS, CDR2 YFSETQ, per germline. The CDR3 here is CASSTPGPSEAFF. The DNA of the CDR3 is TGCGCCAGCAGCACTCCAGGACCCTCTGAAGCTTTCTTT.

A few counts support this clonotype. This sequence joins TRBV30 and TRBJ1-2; D is possibly TRBD1 (5 bases). The CDR3 contains 11 residues. Germline V gives CDR1 GTSNPN, CDR2 SVGIG (reference sequence). With 3 bases removed from V and 8 bases from J, the gap between germline ends came to 10 bases. This CDR3 reads CAWRERGGYTF. CDR3 nucleotide sequence: TGTGCCTGGAGGGAGAGGGGAGGCTACACCTTC.

The table lists this clonotype with many counts. This chain joins TRBV28 and TRBJ1-6; 8 nucleotides agree with TRBD1. This CDR3 has 14 amino acids. The V gene end was trimmed by 5 bases and the J gene end by 11 bases; junction bases not matched to a gene: 8. Per germline, CDR1 MDHEN and CDR2 SYDVKM. CDR3 sequence (DNA): TGTGCCAGCAGTGGACAGGGTGTATCTACACCCCTCCACTTT. The encoded protein is CASSGQGVSTPLHF.

This clonotype occurred once. V is TRBV9 and J is TRBJ1-4, with TRBD1 matching over 11 bases. With V trimmed by 4 bases and J by 4 bases, 15 bases remained unmatched. This CDR3 has 19 amino acids. CDR1 SGDLS and CDR2 YYNGEE come from the germline V gene. Written as DNA, the CDR3 is TGTGCCAGCAGCTCTCGGACGTTTGGACAGGGGGCGGGTAATGAAAAACTGTTTTTT. The encoded protein is CASSSRTFGQGAGNEKLFF.

Many counts were recorded for this clonotype. The chain uses TRBV27 and TRBJ2-7, with D possibly called TRBD1 or TRBD2 (7 bases each). V lost 5 bases to trimming and J lost 2 bases, with 16 bases between them. CDR1 MNHEY and CDR2 SMNVEV come from the germline V gene (reference sequence). This CDR3 spans 15 amino acids. In DNA, the CDR3 is TGTGCCAGCAGTCTGGGGGCAGGGGGGGCCTACGAGCAGTACTTC. It is translated as CASSLGAGGAYEQYF.

In its sample, this clonotype was seen many times. The chain carries TRBV12-3 or TRBV12-4 and TRBJ2-2, with 11 nucleotides matching TRBD2. V gave up 7 bases and J gave up 4 bases; unmatched junction bases: 8. This CDR3 region has 16 residues. In nucleotides, the CDR3 is TGTGCCAGCACCAAGACTAGCGGGGAGATCACCGGGGAGCTGTTTTTT. It specifies CASTKTSGEITGELFF.

This clonotype turned up a few times. The CDR3 nucleotides read TGCGCCAGCAGGGGGGCAGCAGATACGCAGTATTTT. This encodes CASRGAADTQYF. The chain joins TRBV10-2 to TRBJ2-3; perhaps TRBD1 as D (6 bases). The CDR3 totals 12 residues. The germline V gene encodes CDR1 WSHSY and CDR2 SAAADI. Trimming shortened V by 6 bases and J by 4 bases, and 8 bases separated the two germline ends.

The table lists this clonotype with many counts. The gene calls are TRBV5-5 and TRBJ1-1, with D unclear. The CDR3 totals 15 residues. Germline CDR1 SGHKS, CDR2 YYEKEE (reference sequence). V dropped 6 bases and J dropped 0 bases, with 15 bases sitting between them. CDR3 loop: CASNPVGRLNTEAFF. CDR3 DNA sequence: TGTGCCAGCAACCCAGTGGGCAGGCTGAACACTGAAGCTTTCTTT.

The chain carries TRBV5-8 and TRBJ1-3, with TRBD1 matching 7 bases. The CDR3 runs to 15 residues. CDR1 and CDR2 from the germline V gene are SGHTS and YDEGEE. J was trimmed by 1 base and V by 4 bases; bases with no gene match: 5. The CDR3 protein is CASSLGQRSGNTIYF. The CDR3 bases are TGTGCCAGCAGCCTGGGACAGAGATCTGGAAACACCATATATTTT.

This clonotype has just a few counts. The chain uses TRBV7-9 and TRBJ2-1; 10 nucleotides line up with TRBD2. Losses at the gene ends were 7 bases for V and 2 bases for J; bases not matched to a gene: 17. This CDR3 comprises 19 residues. Germline V gives CDR1 SEHNR, CDR2 FQNEAQ (reference sequence). As DNA, the CDR3 is TGTGCCAGCACCCCAGGCCCGGCTAGCGGGGGACTACCCTACAATGAGCAGTTCTTC. Residues: CASTPGPASGGLPYNEQFF. The full variable domain, completed using reference TRBV7-9 and TRBJ2-1, is DTGVSQNPRHKITKRGQNVTFRCDPISEHNRLYWYRQTLGQGPEFLTYFQNEAQLEKSRLLSDRFSAERPKGSFSTLEIQRTEQGDSAMYLCASTPGPASGGLPYNEQFFGPGTRLTVL.